The entry below describes one T cell receptor beta chain. Its antigen specificity is not known. No base quality information exists; no much larger clone differs at one position. This specimen comes from a study of regulatory T cells in long-lasting Graves disease (dated by TCRdb to the early 2020s). Background for the entire study: To count as having persistent Graves' disease, a patient had to have received antithyroid drug treatment for over 5 years with TSH receptor autoantibodies remaining persistently positive. The study took place in China and was registered as a clinical trial. In the clinical cohort, patients with persistent Graves' disease had used antithyroid drugs for an average of around 9.9 years. A total of approximately 35 samples underwent TCR sequencing: around 13 from persistent and around 20 from newly diagnosed Graves' disease patients. This study used TCR sequencing and RNA sequencing of peripheral blood to compare persistent Graves' disease patients against newly diagnosed Graves' disease patients. General conclusions and limits of the study: TRBV28, TRBJ1-2 and TRBJ2-5 were preferentially used in persistent disease, while TRBV20-1 and TRBJ2-1 were favored in newly diagnosed disease. As a limitation, the authors acknowledged that the small sample size may reduce accuracy. Compared with newly diagnosed patients, persistent Graves' disease patients had lower TCR Shannon entropy and fewer highly expanded clones, which suggests clonal expansion. Sequencing and analysis were limited to the TCR beta chain. A larger number of public clonotypes was shared among persistent patients (2,741) than among newly diagnosed patients (around 970). Because the primary lesion, thyroid tissue, could not be accessed, the study looked at peripheral blood alone.

Reading the label with the study, this specimen's time point is: persistent/refractory GD, antithyroid drugs over 5 years with positive TRAb. RNA was extracted from PBMCs in TRIzol for both TCR sequencing and RNA sequencing. Graves' disease was diagnosed according to American Thyroid Association guidelines. Patients were recruited from an endocrinology department in Xi'an, China. From each patient, roughly 9 milliliters of peripheral blood was collected into an EDTA anticoagulant tube. Ficoll Paque Plus density gradient separation was used to isolate PBMCs, and no further T cell sorting was done. An Agilent 2100 Bioanalyzer and agarose gel were used to check RNA quality, while a NanoDrop 2000 measured RNA concentration. The CDR3, from cysteine to phenylalanine, totals 13 residues. CDR3 DNA only is kept here, 39 bases in frame from base 1. Sequences SGHTA (CDR1) and FQGNSA (CDR2) are obtained from the germline V gene. Ends trimmed: V by 2 bases, J by 8 bases; bases unmatched to a gene: 5.

The library came from multiplex PCR. Sequencing was performed on an Illumina HiSeq 4000. To build TCR beta libraries, CDR3 regions were amplified by Arm-PCR using iRepertoire HTBI primers. Before sequencing, the PCR products went through gel purification. On the authors' methods: Across samples, about 64 TRBV and roughly 15 TRBJ segments were identified and used for gene usage analysis of CDR3 amino acid clonotypes. COPE and FqMerger were used to merge filtered high-quality paired reads into contigs. BLAST was used to align contigs to IMGT TRBV, TRBD and TRBJ reference genes, with CDR3 defined following IMGT. Any clonotype with a frequency above 0.1% was classified as a highly expanded clone. Shannon entropy was used to measure repertoire diversity, and the Gini coefficient was used to measure V-J evenness. A clonotype found in more than one individual was treated as public. TCRdb handled the public reads itself, with Q25 trimming in fastp and clone calling in MiXCR, and kept productive beta chains. A single entry per CDR3 protein holds the most common genes and DNA from its merged rows. These V and J calls derive from TCRdb rather than the authors' analysis. For this sample the table gives about 660,000 distinct CDR3 sequences, of which roughly 30% were detected only once. The ten largest make up about two fifths of the sample.

The sequence derives from a female donor with Graves disease. The rearrangement combines TRBV7-2 with TRBJ1-2, with TRBD1 matching 7 junction bases. Sample: peripheral blood mononuclear cells (PBMCs), taken when the disease was refractory, from a patient treated with antithyroid drugs. The DNA sequence is given as TGTGCCAGCAGCTTAACTCGGGACAGCGGCTACACCTTC. Protein translation: CASSLTRDSGYTF.